The sequence of this T cell receptor beta chain was determined in a study of T cell responses to AZD1222 COVID-19 vaccine. Study-wide background: It was second doses at about 4 or about 12 weeks that were pooled. Study-wide points: Among AZD1222 vaccinees, only 5 to 7 were seropositive at baseline.

Comment on this clone: Its target is unknown.

Clones were sequenced by immunoSEQ multiplex PCR, and TCRdb holds only the in-frame ones, with some missing. This table holds about 150,000 clones, more than 70% found once. The material sequenced was peripheral blood, taken on day 0 of AZD1222 vaccination. The source of this sequence is an adult in good health.

The CDR3 DNA reads as TGTGCCAGTAGTATTCTTGGTAGAGTCAATTCACCCCTCCACTTT. This gives the protein CASSILGRVNSPLHF. This chain uses TRBV19 with TRBJ1-6; the D is unclear. Germline V gives CDR1 LNHDA, CDR2 SQIVND (reference sequence). V was pared by 3 bases and J by 7 bases, with 13 bases between. CDR3 length: 15 residues.